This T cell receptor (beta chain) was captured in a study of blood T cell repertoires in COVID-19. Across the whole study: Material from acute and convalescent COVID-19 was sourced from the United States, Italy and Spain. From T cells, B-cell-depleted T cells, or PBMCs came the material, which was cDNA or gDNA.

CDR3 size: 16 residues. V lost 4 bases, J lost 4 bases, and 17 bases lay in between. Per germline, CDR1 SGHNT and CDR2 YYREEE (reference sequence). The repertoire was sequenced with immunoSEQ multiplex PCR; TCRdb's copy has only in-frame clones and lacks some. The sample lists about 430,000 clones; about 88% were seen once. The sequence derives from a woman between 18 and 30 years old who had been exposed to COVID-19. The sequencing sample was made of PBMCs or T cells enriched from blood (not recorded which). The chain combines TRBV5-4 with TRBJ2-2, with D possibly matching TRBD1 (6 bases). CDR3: CASSLPGRGGTGELFF. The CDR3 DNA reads TGTGCCAGCAGCCTGCCGGGGAGAGGGGGCACCGGGGAGCTGTTTTTT.